This T cell receptor (beta chain) was recorded in a study of quantifying T cell responses using KT2 cells. About the research overall: cDNA was made from DNase-treated RNA using alpha and beta constant primers.

A single-stranded UMI oligo with SP2 sequence was ligated to cDNA 3' ends. An equimolar mix of RC1.1 and RC1.2 primed the beta chain across TRBC1 and TRBC2. TCRdb reprocessed the UMI-ligation and nested PCR reads with MiXCR, giving one entry per CDR3 protein. The repertoire holds approximately 46,000 distinct CDR3 sequences, with 11% as singletons. The sample is PBMC spiked with counted cells of clone KT2. A range of KT2-to-PBMC ratios was made using fixed PBMC numbers. Trimming cost V 3 bases and J 2 bases, with 11 bases left between them. The CDR3 runs to 14 residues. Germline V lookup: CDR1 LNHDA, CDR2 SQIVND (reference sequence).

Sequenced sample: PBMCs spiked with cells of the T cell clone KT2. The TCR sequence derives from a human donor. The chain carries TRBV19 and TRBJ2-7, with a possible D match to TRBD1 (6 bases). CDR3: CASSIRQVPYEQYF. CDR3 DNA sequence: TGTGCCAGTAGTATCCGACAGGTCCCCTACGAGCAGTACTTC. Using reference TRBV19 and TRBJ2-7 for the parts outside the CDR3, the full variable domain is DGGITQSPKYLFRKEGQNVTLSCEQNLNHDAMYWYRQDPGQGLRLIYYSQIVNDFQKGDIAEGYSVSREKKESFPLTVTSAQKNPTAFYLCASSIRQVPYEQYFGPGTRLTVT.